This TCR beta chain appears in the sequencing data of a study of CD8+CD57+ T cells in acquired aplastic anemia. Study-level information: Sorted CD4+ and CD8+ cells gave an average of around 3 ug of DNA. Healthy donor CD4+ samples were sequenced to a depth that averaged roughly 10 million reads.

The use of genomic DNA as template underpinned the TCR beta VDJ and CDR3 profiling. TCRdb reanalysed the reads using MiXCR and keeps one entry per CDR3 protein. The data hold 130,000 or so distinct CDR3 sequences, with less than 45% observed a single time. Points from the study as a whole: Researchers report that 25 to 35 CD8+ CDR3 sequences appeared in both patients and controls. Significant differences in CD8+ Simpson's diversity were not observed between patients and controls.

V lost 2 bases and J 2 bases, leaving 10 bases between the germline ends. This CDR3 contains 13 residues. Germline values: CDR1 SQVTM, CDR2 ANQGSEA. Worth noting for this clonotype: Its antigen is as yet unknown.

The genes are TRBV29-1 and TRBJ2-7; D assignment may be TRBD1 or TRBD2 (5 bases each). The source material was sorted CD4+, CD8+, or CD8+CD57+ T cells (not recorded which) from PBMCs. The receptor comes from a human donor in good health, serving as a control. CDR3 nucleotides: TGCAGCGTTGAACACGGGGACGCCTACGAGCAGTACTTC. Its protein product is CSVEHGDAYEQYF.